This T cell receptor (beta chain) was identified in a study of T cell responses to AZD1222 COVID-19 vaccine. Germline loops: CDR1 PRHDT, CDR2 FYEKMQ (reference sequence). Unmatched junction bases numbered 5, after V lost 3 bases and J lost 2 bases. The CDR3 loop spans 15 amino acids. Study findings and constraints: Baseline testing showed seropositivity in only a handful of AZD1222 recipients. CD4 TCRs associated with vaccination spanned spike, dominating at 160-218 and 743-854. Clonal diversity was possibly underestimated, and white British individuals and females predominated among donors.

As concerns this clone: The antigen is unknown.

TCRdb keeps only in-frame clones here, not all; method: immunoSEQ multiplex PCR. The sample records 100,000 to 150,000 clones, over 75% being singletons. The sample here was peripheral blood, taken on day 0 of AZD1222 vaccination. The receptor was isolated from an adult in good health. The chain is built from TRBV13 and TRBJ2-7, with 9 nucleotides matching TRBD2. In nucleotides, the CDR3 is TGTGCCAGCAGCTTCTATAGCGGGAGAGCCTACGAGCAGTACTTC. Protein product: CASSFYSGRAYEQYF.